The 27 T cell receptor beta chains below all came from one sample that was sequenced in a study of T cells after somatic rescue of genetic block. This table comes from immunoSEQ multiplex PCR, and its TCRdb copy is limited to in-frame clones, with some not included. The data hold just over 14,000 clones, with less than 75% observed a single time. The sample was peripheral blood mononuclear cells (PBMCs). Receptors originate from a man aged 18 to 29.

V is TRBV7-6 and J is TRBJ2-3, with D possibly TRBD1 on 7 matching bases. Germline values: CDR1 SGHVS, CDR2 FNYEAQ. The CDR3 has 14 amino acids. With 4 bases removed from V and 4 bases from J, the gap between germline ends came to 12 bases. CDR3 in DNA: TGTGCCAGCAGCTGGGCAGGGGGGCCAGATACGCAGTATTTT. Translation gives CASSWAGGPDTQYF.

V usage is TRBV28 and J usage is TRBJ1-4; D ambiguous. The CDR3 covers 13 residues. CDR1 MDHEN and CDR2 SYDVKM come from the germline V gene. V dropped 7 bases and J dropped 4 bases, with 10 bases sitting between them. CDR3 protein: CASTDGVNEKLFF. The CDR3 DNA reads TGTGCCAGCACGGACGGGGTTAATGAAAAACTGTTTTTT.

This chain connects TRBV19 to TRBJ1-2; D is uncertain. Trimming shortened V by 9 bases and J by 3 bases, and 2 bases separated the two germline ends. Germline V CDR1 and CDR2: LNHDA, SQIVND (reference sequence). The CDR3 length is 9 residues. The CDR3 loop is CASDYGYTF. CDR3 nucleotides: TGTGCCAGCGACTATGGCTACACCTTC.

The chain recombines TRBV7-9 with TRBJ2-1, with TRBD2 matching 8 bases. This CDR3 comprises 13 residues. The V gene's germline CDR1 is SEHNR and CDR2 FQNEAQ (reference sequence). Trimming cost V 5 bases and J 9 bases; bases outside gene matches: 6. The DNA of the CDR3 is TGTGCCAGCAGCCCAACTAGCGGTATTGAGCAGTTCTTC. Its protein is CASSPTSGIEQFF.

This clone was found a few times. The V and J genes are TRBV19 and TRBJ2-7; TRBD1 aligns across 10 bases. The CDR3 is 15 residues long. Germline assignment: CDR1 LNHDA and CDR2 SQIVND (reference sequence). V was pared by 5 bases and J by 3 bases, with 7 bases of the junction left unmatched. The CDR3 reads CASSLGTGVGYEQYF. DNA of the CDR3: TGTGCCAGTAGTCTAGGGACAGGGGTGGGCTACGAGCAGTACTTC. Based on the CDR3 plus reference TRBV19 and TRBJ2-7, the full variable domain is DGGITQSPKYLFRKEGQNVTLSCEQNLNHDAMYWYRQDPGQGLRLIYYSQIVNDFQKGDIAEGYSVSREKKESFPLTVTSAQKNPTAFYLCASSLGTGVGYEQYFGPGTRLTVT.

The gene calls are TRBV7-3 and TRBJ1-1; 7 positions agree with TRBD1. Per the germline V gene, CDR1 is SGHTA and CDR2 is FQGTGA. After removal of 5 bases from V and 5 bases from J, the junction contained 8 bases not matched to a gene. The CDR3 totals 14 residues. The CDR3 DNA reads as TGTGCCAGCAGCCCTAACAGGGGATCAACTGAAGCTTTCTTT. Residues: CASSPNRGSTEAFF.

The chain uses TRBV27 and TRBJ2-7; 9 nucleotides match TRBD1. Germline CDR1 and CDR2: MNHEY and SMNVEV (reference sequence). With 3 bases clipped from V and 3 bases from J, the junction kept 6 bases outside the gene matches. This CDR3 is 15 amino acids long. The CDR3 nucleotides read TGTGCCAGCAGTTTTTACCGACAGGGGGTCTACGAGCAGTACTTC. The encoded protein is CASSFYRQGVYEQYF.

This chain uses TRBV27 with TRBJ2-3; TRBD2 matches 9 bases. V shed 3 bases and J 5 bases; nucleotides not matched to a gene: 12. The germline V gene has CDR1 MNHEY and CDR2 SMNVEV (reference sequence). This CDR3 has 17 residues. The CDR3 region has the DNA TGTGCCAGCAGTTTCTGGGGTGGAGCGGGGGGCCGAGATACGCAGTATTTT. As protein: CASSFWGGAGGRDTQYF.

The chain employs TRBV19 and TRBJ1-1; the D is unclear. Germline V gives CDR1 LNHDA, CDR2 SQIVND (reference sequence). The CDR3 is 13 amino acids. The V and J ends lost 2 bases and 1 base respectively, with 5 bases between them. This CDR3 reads CASSIIGNTEAFF. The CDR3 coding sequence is TGTGCCAGTAGTATAATCGGGAACACTGAAGCTTTCTTT. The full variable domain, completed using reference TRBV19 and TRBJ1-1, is DGGITQSPKYLFRKEGQNVTLSCEQNLNHDAMYWYRQDPGQGLRLIYYSQIVNDFQKGDIAEGYSVSREKKESFPLTVTSAQKNPTAFYLCASSIIGNTEAFFGQGTRLTVV.

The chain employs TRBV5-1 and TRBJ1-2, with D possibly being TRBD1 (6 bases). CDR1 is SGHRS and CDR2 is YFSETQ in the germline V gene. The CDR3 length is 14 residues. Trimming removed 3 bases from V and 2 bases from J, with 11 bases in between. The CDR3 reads CASSSPTGNYGYTF. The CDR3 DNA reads TGCGCCAGCAGCTCCCCGACAGGAAACTATGGCTACACCTTC.

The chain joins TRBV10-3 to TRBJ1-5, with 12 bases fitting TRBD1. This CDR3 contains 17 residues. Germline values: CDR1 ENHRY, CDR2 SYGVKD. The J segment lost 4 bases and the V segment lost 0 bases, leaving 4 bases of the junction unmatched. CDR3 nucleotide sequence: TGTGCCATCAGTGAGTCAGTGGGACAGGGGGCGAATCAGCCCCAGCATTTT. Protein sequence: CAISESVGQGANQPQHF.

The DNA for the CDR3 is TGTGCCAGTAGTTCACCGGGACAGGCTAATGGCTACACCTTC. Protein product: CASSSPGQANGYTF. The V gene is TRBV19, the J gene TRBJ1-2; 8 bases fit TRBD1. CDR3 length: 14 residues. Germline-derived CDR1 and CDR2 are LNHDA and SQIVND (reference sequence). J lost 6 bases, V lost 5 bases, and 8 bases had no gene match.

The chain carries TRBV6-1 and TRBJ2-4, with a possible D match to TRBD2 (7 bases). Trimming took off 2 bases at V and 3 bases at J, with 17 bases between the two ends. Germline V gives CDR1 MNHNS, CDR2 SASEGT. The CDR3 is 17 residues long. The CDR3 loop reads CASSEWGGGSGKNIQYF. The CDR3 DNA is TGTGCCAGCAGTGAATGGGGGGGCGGTAGCGGCAAAAACATTCAGTACTTC.

The CDR3 is CASSVGLWRGIDEQFF. CDR3 sequence (DNA): TGTGCCAGCAGCGTAGGGTTATGGCGGGGGATCGATGAGCAGTTCTTC. The genes are TRBV9 and TRBJ2-1, with 7 nucleotides matching TRBD2. This CDR3 region has 16 residues. Germline assignment: CDR1 SGDLS and CDR2 YYNGEE. V lost 0 bases, J lost 8 bases, and 11 bases stayed unmatched.

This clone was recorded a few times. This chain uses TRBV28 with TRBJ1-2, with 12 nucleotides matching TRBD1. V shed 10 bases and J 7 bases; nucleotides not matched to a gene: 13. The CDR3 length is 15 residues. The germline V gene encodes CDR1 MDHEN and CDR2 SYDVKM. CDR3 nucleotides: TGTGCCACCCCGCCCGGGACAGGGGGCGTGTTTGGCTACACCTTC. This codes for CATPPGTGGVFGYTF.

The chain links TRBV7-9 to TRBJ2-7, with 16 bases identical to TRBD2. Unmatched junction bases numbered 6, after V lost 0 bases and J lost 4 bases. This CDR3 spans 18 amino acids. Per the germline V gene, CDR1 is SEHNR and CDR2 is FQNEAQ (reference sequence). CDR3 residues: CASSLAGTSGRAPYEQYF. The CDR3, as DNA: TGTGCCAGCAGCTTAGCCGGGACTAGCGGGAGGGCCCCGTACGAGCAGTACTTC.

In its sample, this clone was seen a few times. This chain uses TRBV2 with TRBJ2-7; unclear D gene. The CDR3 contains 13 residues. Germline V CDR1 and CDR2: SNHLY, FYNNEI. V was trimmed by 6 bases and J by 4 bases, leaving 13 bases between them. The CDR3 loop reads CASRSWVVYEQYF. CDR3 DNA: TGTGCCAGCAGGAGTTGGGTAGTTTACGAGCAGTACTTC.

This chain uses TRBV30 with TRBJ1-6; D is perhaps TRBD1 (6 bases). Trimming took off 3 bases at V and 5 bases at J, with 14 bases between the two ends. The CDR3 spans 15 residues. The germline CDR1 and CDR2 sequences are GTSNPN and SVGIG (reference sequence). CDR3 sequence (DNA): TGTGCCTGGAGACGGCTTACAGGGAATAATTCACCCCTCCACTTT. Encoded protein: CAWRRLTGNNSPLHF.

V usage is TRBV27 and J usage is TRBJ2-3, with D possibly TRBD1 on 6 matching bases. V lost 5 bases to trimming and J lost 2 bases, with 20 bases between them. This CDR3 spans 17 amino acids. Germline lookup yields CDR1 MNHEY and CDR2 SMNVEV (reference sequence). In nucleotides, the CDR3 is TGTGCCAGCAGTAGGTTGGGGGCAGGGAAAAACACAGATACGCAGTATTTT. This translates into CASSRLGAGKNTDTQYF.

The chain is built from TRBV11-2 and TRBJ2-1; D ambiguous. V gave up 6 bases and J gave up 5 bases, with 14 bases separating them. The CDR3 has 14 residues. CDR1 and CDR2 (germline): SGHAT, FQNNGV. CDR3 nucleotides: TGTGCCAGCAGTTTTACAGTCCACAACAATGAGCAGTTCTTC. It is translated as CASSFTVHNNEQFF.

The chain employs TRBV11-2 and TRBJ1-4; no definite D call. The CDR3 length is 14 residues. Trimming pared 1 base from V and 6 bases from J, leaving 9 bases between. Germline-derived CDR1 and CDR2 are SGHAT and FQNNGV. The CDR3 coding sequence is TGTGCCAGCAGCTTAGCCGGGTTAGATGAAAAACTGTTTTTT. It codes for CASSLAGLDEKLFF.

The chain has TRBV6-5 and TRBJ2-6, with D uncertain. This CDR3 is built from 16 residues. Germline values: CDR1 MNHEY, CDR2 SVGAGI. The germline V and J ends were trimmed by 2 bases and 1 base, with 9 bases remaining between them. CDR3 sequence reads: CASSYLRTSGANVLTF. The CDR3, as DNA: TGTGCCAGCAGTTACCTACGTACTTCTGGGGCCAACGTCCTGACTTTC.

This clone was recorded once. DNA for the CDR3: TGTGCCAGCAGTGAATCTGGGAGGACCGGGGCCAACGTCCTGACTTTC. It specifies CASSESGRTGANVLTF. V usage is TRBV25-1 and J usage is TRBJ2-6, with D perhaps TRBD2 (6 bases). Per germline, CDR1 MGHDK and CDR2 SYGVNS. The CDR3 extends over 16 amino acids. With 1 base removed from V and 4 bases from J, the gap between germline ends came to 11 bases.

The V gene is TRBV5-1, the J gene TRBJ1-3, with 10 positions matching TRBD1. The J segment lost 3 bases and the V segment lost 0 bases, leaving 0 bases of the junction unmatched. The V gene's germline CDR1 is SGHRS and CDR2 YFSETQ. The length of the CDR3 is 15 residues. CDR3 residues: CASSLGDRGGNTIYF. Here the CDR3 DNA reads TGCGCCAGCAGCTTGGGGGACAGGGGTGGAAACACCATATATTTT.

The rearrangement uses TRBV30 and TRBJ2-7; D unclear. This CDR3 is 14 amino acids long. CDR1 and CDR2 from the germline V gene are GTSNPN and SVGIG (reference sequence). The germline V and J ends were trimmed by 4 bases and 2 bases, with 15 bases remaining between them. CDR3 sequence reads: CAWTPTLEPYEQYF. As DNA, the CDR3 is TGTGCCTGGACCCCAACCCTGGAGCCCTACGAGCAGTACTTC. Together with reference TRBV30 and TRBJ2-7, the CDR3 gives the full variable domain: SQTIHQWPATLVQPVGSPLSLECTVEGTSNPNLYWYRQAAGRGLQLLFYSVGIGQISSEVPQNLSASRPQDRQFILSSKKLLLSDSGFYLCAWTPTLEPYEQYFGPGTRLTVT.

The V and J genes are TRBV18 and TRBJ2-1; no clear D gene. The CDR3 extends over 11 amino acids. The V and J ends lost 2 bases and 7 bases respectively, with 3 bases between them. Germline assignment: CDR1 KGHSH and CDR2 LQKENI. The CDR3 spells CASSPGNEQFF. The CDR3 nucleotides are TGTGCCAGCTCACCAGGGAATGAGCAGTTCTTC.

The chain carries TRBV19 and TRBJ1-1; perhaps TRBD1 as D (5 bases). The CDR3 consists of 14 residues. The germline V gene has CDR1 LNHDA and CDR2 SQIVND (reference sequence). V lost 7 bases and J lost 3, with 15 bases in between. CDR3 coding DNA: TGTGCCAGTATGAACTTGGGGACCTACACTGAAGCTTTCTTT. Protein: CASMNLGTYTEAFF.